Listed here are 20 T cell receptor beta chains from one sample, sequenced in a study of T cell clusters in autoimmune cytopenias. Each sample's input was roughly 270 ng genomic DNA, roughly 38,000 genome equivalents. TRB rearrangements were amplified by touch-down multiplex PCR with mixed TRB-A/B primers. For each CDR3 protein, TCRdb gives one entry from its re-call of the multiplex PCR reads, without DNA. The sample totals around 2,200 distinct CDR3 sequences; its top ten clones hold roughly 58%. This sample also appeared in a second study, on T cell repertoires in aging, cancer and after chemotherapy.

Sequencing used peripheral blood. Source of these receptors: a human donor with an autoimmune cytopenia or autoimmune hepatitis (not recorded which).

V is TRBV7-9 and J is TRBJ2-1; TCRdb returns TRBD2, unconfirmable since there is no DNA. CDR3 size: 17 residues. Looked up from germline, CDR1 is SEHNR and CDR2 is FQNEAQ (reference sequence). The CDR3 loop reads CASSSDKGLVGVNEQFF.

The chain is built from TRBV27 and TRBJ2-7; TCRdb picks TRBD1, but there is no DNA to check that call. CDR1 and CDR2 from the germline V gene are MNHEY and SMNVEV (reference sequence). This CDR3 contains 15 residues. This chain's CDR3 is CASSPPGALPYEQYF.

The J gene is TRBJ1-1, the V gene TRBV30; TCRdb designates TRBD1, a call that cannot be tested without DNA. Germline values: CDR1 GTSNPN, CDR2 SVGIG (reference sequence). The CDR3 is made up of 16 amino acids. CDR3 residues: CAWSDRAVVVNTEAFF.

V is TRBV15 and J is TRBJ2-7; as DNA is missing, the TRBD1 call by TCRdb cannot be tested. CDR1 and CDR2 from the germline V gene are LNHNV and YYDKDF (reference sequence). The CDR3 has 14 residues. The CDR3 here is CATSPSRGLYEQYF.

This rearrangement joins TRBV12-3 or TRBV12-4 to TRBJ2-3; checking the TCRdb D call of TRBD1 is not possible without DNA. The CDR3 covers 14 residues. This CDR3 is CASSLGDSTDTQYF.

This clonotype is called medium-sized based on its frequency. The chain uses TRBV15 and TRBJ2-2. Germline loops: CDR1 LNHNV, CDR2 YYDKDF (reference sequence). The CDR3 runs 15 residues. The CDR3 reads CATSPRLMNTGELFF.

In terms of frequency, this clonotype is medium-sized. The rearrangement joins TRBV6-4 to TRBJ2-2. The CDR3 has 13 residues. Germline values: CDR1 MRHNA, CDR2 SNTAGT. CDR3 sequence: CASSEGLSGELFF.

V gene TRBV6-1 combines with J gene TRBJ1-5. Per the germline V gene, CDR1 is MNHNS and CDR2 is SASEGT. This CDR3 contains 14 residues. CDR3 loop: CASSESSLNQPQHF.

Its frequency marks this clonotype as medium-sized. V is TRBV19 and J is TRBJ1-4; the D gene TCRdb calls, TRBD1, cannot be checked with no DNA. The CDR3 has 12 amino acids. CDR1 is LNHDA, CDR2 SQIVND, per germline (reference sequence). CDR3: CASSPGEGKLFF. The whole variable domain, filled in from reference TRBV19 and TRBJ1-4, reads DGGITQSPKYLFRKEGQNVTLSCEQNLNHDAMYWYRQDPGQGLRLIYYSQIVNDFQKGDIAEGYSVSREKKESFPLTVTSAQKNPTAFYLCASSPGEGKLFFGSGTQLSVL.

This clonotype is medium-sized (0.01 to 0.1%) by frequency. The CDR3 is CASSLPHTYEQYF. The rearrangement uses TRBV5-6 and TRBJ2-7. CDR1 SGHDT and CDR2 YYEEEE come from the germline V gene. The CDR3 loop spans 13 amino acids.

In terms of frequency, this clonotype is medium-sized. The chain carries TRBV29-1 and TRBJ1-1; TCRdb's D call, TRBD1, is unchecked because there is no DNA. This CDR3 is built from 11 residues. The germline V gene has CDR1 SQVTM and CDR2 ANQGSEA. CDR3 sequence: CSVGGDAEAFF.

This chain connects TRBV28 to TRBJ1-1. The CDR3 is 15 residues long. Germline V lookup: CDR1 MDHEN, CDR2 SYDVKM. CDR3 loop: CASSWRYSMNTEAFF.

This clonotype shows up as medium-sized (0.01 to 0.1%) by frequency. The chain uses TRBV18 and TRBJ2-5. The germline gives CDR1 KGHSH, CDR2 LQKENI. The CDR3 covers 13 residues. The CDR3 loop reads CASSPPSRETQYF.

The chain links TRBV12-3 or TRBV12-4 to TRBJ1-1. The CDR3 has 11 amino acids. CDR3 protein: CASSLGTEAFF.

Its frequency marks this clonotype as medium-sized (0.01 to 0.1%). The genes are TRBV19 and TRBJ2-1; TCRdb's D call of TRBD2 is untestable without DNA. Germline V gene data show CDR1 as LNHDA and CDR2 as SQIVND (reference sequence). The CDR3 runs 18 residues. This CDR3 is CASSMVLAGGPGYNEQFF.

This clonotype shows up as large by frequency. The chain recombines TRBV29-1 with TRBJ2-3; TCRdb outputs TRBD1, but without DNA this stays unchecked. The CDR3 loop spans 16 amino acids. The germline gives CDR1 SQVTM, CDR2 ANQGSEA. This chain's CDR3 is CSAPSGQGASTDTQYF.

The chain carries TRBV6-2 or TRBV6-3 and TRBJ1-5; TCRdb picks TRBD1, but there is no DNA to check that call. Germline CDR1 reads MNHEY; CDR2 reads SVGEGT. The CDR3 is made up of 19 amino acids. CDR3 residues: CASSYQRQAVSRSNQPQHF.

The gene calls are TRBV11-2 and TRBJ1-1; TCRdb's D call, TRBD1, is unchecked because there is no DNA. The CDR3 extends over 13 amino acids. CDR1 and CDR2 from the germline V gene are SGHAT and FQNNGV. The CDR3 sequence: CASSLGANTEAFF.

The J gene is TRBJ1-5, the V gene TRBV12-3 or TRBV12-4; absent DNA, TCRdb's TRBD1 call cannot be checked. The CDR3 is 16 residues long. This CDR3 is CASRWDRDYSNQPQHF.

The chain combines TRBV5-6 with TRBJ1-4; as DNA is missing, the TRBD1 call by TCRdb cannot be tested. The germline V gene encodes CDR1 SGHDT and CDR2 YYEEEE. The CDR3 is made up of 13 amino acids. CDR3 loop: CASSSRDGEKLFF.